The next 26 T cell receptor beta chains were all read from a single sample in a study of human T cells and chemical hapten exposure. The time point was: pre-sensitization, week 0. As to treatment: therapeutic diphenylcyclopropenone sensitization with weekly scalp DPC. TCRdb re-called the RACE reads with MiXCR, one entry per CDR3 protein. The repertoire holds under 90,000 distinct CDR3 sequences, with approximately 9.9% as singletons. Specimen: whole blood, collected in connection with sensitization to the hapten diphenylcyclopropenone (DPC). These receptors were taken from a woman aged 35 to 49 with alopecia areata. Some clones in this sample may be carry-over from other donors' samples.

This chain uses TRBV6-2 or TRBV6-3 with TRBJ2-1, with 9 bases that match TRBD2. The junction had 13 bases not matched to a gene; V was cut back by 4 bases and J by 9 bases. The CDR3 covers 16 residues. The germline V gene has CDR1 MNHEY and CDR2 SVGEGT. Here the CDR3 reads CASSSSVPSGVAEQFF. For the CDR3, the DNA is TGTGCCAGCAGTTCCTCCGTTCCTAGCGGGGTTGCTGAGCAGTTCTTC.

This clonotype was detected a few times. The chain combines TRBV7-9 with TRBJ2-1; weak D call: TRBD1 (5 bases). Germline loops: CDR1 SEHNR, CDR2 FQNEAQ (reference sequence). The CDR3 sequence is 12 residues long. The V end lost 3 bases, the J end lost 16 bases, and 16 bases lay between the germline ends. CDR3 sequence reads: CASSFRAAPAFF. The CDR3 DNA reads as TGTGCCAGCAGCTTCAGGGCAGCTCCAGCATTCTTC.

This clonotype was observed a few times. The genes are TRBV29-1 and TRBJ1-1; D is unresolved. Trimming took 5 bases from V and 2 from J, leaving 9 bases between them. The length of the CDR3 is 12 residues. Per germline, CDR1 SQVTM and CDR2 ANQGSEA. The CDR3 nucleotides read TGCAGCGTTACCGAACCAAACACTGAAGCTTTCTTT. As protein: CSVTEPNTEAFF. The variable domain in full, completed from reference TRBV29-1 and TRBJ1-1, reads SAVISQKPSRDICQRGTSLTIQCQVDSQVTMMFWYRQQPGQSLTLIATANQGSEATYESGFVIDKFPISRPNLTFSTLTVSNMSPEDSSIYLCSVTEPNTEAFFGQGTRLTVV.

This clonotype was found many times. CDR3 sequence reads: CASSSGTGGTEAFF. The CDR3 nucleotides are TGTGCCAGCAGCTCCGGGACAGGGGGGACTGAAGCTTTCTTT. V gene TRBV5-5 combines with J gene TRBJ1-1; 11 positions match TRBD1. Trimming removed 3 bases from V and 5 bases from J; junction bases left unmatched: 3. Germline V gives CDR1 SGHKS, CDR2 YYEKEE (reference sequence). This CDR3 region has 14 residues.

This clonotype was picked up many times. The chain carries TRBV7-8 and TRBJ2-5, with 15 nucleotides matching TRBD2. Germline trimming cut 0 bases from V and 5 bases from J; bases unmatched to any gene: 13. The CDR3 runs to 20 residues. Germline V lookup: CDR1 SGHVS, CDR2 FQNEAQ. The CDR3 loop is CASSLAGTSGGRSKAETQYF. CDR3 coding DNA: TGTGCCAGCAGCTTAGCGGGGACTAGCGGGGGGAGGTCGAAGGCGGAGACCCAGTACTTC.

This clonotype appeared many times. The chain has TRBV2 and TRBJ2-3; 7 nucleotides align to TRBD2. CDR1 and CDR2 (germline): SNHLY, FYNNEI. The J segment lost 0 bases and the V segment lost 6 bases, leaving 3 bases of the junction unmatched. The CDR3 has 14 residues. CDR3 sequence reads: CASRAGPSTDTQYF. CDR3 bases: TGTGCCAGCAGAGCGGGGCCGAGCACAGATACGCAGTATTTT.

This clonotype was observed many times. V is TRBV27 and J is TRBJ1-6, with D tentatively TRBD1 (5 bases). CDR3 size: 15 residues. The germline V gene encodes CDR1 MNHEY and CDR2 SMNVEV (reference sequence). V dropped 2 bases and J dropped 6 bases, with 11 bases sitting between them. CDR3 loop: CASSLRPRGNSPLHF. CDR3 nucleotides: TGTGCCAGCAGTTTAAGGCCAAGGGGTAATTCACCCCTCCACTTT.

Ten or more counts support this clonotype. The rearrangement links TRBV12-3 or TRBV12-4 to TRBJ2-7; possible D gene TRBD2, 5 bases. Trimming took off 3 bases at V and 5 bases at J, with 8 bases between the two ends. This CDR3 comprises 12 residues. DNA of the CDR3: TGTGCCAGCAGTTTTGGAGGACACGAGCAGTACTTC. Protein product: CASSFGGHEQYF.

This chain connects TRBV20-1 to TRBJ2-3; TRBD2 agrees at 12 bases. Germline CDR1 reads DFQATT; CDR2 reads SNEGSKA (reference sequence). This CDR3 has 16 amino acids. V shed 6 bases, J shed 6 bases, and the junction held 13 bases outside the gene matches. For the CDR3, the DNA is TGCAGTGCCCCCAGACTACTAGCGGGGGGCCTCGATACGCAGTATTTT. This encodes CSAPRLLAGGLDTQYF.

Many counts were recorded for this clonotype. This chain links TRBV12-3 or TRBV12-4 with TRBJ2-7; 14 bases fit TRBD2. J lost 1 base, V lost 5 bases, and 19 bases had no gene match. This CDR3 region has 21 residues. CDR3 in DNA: TGTGCCAGCAGTCGATCACTCGGGACTAGCGGGGGACCCCCTATTTCCTACGAGCAGTACTTC. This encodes CASSRSLGTSGGPPISYEQYF.

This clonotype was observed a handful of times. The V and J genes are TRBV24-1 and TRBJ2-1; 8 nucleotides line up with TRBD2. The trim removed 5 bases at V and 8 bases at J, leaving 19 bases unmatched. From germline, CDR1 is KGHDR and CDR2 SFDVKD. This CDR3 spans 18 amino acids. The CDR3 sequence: CATSAPGVFTGGPDEQFF. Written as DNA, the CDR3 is TGTGCCACCAGTGCCCCTGGTGTCTTTACGGGGGGGCCAGATGAGCAGTTCTTC.

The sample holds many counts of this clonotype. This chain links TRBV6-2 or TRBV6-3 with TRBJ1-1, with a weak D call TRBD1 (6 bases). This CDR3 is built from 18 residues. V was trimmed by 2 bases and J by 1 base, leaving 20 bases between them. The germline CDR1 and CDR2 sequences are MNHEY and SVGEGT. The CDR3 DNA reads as TGTGCCAGCAGTTACCAGCGCTCCGGGGGCTGGGCGAACACTGAAGCTTTCTTT. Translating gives CASSYQRSGGWANTEAFF.

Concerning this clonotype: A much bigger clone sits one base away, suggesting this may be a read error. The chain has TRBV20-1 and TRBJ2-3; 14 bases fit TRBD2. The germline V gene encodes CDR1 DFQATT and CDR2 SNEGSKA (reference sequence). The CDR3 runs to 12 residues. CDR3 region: CRAMTSGGAQYF. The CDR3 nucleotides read TGCAGAGCTATGACTAGCGGGGGGGCGCAGTATTTT.

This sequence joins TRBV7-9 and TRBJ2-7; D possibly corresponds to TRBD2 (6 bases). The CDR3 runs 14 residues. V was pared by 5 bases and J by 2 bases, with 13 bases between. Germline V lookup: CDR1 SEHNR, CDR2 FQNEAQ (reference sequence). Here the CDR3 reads CASSPTEGAYEQYF. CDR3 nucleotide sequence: TGTGCCAGCAGCCCGACGGAGGGCGCCTACGAGCAGTACTTC.

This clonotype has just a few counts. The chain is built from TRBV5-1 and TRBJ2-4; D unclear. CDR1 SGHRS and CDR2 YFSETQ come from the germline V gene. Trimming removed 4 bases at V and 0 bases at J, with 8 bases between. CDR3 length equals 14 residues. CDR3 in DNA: TGCGCCAGCAGCCCCGGCACAGCCAAAAACATTCAGTACTTC. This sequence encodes CASSPGTAKNIQYF.

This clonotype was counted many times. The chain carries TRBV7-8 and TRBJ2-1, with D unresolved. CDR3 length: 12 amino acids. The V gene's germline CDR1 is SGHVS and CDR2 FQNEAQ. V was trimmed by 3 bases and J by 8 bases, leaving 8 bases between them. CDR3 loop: CASSFNEDEQFF. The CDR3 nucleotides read TGTGCCAGCAGCTTTAATGAGGATGAGCAGTTCTTC.

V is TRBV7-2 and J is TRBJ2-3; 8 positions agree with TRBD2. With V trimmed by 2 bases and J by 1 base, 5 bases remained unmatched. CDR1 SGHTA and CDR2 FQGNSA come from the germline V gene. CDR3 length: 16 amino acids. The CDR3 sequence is CASSLRGGRGTDTQYF. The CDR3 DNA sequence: TGTGCCAGCAGCTTACGGGGGGGCCGGGGCACAGATACGCAGTATTTT. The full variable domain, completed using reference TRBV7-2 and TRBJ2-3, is GAGVSQSPSNKVTEKGKDVELRCDPISGHTALYWYRQSLGQGLEFLIYFQGNSAPDKSGLPSDRFSAERTGGSVSTLTIQRTQQEDSAVYLCASSLRGGRGTDTQYFGPGTRLTVL.

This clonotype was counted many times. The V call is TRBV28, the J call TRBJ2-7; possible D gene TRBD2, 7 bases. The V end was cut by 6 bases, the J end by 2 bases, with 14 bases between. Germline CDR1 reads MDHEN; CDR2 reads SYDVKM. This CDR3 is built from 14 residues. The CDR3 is CASSTGGGPYEQYF. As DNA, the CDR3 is TGTGCCAGCAGCACAGGCGGGGGCCCCTACGAGCAGTACTTC.

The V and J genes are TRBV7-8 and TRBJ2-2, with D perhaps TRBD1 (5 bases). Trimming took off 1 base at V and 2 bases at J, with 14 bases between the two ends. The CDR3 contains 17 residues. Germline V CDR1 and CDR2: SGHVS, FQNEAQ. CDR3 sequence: CASSLVWTQGNTGELFF. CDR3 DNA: TGTGCCAGCAGCTTAGTCTGGACGCAGGGCAACACCGGGGAGCTGTTTTTT. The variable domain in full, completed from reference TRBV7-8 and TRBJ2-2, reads GAGVSQSPRYKVAKRGQDVALRCDPISGHVSLFWYQQALGQGPEFLTYFQNEAQLDKSGLPSDRFFAERPEGSVSTLKIQRTQQEDSAVYLCASSLVWTQGNTGELFFGEGSRLTVL.

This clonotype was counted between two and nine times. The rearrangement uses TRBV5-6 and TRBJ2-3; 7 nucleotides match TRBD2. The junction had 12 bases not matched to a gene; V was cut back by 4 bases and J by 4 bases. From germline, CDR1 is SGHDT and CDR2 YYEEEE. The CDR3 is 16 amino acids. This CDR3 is CASSPSGGEVPDTQYF. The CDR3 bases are TGTGCCAGCAGCCCTAGTGGGGGGGAGGTGCCAGATACGCAGTATTTT.

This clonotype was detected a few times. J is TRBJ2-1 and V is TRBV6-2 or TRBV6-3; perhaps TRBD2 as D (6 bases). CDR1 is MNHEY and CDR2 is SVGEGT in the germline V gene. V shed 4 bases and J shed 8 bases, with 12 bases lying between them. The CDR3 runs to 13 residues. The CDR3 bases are TGTGCCAGCAGTTGGGACTGGGGCGATGAGCAGTTCTTC. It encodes CASSWDWGDEQFF.

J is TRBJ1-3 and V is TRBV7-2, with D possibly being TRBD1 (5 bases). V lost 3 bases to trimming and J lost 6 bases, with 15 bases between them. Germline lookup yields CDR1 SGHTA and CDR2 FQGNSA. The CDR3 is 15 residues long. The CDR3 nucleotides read TGTGCCAGCAGCTTGGGTCAGGGTTTGTTAAACACCATATATTTT. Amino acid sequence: CASSLGQGLLNTIYF.

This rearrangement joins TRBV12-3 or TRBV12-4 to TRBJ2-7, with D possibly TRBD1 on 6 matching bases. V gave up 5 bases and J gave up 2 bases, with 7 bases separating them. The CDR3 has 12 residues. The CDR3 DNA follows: TGTGCCAGCAGTAGACAGGCCTACGAGCAGTACTTC. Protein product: CASSRQAYEQYF.

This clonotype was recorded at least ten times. In nucleotides, the CDR3 is TGTGCCAGCAGCACTCAGAACAACAATGAGCAGTTCTTC. This codes for CASSTQNNNEQFF. This chain connects TRBV5-6 to TRBJ2-1; D gene ambiguous. Trimming took off 4 bases at V and 5 bases at J, with 10 bases between the two ends. The CDR3 has 13 residues. CDR1 is SGHDT, CDR2 YYEEEE, per germline.

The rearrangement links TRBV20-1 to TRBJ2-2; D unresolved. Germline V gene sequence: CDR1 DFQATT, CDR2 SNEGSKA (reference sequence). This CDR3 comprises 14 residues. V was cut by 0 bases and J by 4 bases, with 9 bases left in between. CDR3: CSARDSKGTGELFF. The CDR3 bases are TGCAGTGCTAGAGACAGTAAGGGCACCGGGGAGCTGTTTTTT.

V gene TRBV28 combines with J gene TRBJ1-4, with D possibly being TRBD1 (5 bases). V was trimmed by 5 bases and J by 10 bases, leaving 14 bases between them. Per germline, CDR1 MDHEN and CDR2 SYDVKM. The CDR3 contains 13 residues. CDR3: CASSPGTGRKLFF. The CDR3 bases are TGTGCCAGCAGTCCGGGGACGGGCCGAAAACTGTTTTTT. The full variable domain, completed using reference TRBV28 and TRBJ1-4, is DVKVTQSSRYLVKRTGEKVFLECVQDMDHENMFWYRQDPGLGLRLIYFSYDVKMKEKGDIPEGYSVSREKKERFSLILESASTNQTSMYLCASSPGTGRKLFFGSGTQLSVL.